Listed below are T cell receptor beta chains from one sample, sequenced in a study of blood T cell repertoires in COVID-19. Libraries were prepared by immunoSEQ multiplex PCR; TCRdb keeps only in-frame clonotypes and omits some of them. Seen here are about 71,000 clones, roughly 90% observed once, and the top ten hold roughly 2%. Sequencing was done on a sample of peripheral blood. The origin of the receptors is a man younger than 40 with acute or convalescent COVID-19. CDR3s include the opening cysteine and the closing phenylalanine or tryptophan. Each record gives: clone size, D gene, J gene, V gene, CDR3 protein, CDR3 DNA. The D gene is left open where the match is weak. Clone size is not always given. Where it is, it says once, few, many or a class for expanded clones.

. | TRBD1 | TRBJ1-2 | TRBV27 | CASSPGGTAYGYTF | TGTGCCAGCAGTCCTGGAGGGACAGCCTATGGCTACACCTTC
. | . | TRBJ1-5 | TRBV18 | CASSPMSNQPQHF | TGTGCCAGCTCACCCATGAGCAATCAGCCCCAGCATTTT
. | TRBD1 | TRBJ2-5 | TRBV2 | CASSRDRAGQETQYF | TGTGCCAGCAGTAGGGACAGGGCCGGGCAAGAGACCCAGTACTTC
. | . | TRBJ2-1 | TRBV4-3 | CASSQVLLAYNEQFF | TGCGCCAGCAGCCAGGTATTATTGGCTTACAATGAGCAGTTCTTC
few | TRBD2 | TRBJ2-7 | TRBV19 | CASSMASGPTYEQYF | TGTGCCAGTAGTATGGCTAGCGGGCCAACCTACGAGCAGTACTTC
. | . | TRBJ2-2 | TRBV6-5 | CASSPQGFGELFF | TGTGCCAGCAGTCCCCAGGGCTTTGGGGAGCTGTTTTTT
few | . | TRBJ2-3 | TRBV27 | CASSSRTSTDTQYF | TGTGCCAGCAGTTCGCGGACAAGCACAGATACGCAGTATTTT
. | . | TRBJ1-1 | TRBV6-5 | CASSYLVDGSEAFF | TGTGCCAGCAGTTACTTAGTAGACGGGTCCGAAGCTTTCTTT
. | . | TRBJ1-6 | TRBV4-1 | CASSQDPNNNSPLHF | TGCGCCAGCAGCCAAGATCCGAACAATAATTCACCCCTCCACTTT
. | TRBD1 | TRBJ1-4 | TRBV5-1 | CASSIGQGGLNEKLFF | TGCGCCAGCAGCATCGGACAGGGCGGCCTAAATGAAAAACTGTTTTTT
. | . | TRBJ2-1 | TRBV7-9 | CASSLGRAYNEQFF | TGTGCCAGCAGCTTAGGCAGGGCCTACAATGAGCAGTTCTTC
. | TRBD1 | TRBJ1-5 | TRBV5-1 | CASSLLLRRTGDWRRANSNQPQHF | TGCGCCAGCAGCTTGCTCCTACGAAGAACAGGGGACTGGAGAAGAGCTAATAGCAATCAGCCCCAGCATTTT
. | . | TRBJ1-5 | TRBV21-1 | CASSKCLGRRQVIPFNQPQHF | TGTGCCAGCAGCAAATGTTTAGGTAGGAGACAGGTGATCCCCTTCAATCAGCCCCAGCATTTT
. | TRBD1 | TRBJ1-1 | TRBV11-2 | CASSLKTGLGAFF | TGTGCCAGCAGCTTAAAGACAGGGTTGGGAGCTTTCTTT
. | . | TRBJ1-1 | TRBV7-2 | CASSLGAGGLEAFF | TGTGCCAGCAGCTTAGGGGCCGGGGGGCTTGAAGCTTTCTTT
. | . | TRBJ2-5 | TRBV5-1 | CASSFQPGQETQYF | TGCGCCAGCAGCTTTCAGCCAGGGCAAGAGACCCAGTACTTC
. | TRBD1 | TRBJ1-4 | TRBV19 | CASREQGAYEKLFF | TGTGCCAGTAGAGAACAGGGGGCCTATGAAAAACTGTTTTTT
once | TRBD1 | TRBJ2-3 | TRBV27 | CASSHRGPGDTQYF | TGTGCCAGCAGCCACAGGGGGCCGGGAGATACGCAGTATTTT
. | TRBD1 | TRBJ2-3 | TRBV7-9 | CASSYGTADRDTQYF | TGTGCCAGCAGCTACGGGACAGCAGACAGGGATACGCAGTATTTT
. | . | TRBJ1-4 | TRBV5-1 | CASSSYRATNEKLFF | TGCGCCAGCAGCTCCTACAGAGCAACTAATGAAAAACTGTTTTTT
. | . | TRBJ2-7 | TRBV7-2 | CASSLGKSGDYEQYF | TGTGCCAGCAGCTTAGGAAAGTCAGGGGACTACGAGCAGTACTTC
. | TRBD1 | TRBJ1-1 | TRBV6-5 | CASSYSSDRGNTEAFF | TGTGCCAGCAGTTACTCCTCGGACAGGGGGAACACTGAAGCTTTCTTT
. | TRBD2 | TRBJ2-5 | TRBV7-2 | CASSLELAGPRHTETQYF | TGTGCCAGCAGCCTAGAACTAGCGGGGCCCCGTCACACAGAGACCCAGTACTTC
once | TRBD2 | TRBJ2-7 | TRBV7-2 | CASSSTGTSVYEQYF | TGTGCCAGCAGCTCAACCGGGACTAGCGTCTACGAGCAGTACTTC
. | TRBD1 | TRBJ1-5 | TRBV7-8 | CASSPTRDSRREPQHF | TGTGCCAGCAGCCCGACTCGGGACAGTCGTCGCGAGCCCCAGCATTTT
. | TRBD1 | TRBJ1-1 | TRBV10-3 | CAISESAGGYTEAFF | TGTGCCATCAGTGAGTCGGCAGGGGGCTACACTGAAGCTTTCTTT
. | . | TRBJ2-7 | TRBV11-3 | CASSFGGGYEQYF | TGTGCCAGCAGCTTTGGTGGGGGGTACGAGCAGTACTTC
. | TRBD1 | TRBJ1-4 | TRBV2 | CASKTDRATNEKLFF | TGTGCCAGCAAAACCGACAGGGCAACTAATGAAAAACTGTTTTTT
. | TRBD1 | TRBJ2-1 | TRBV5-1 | CASSPPGQGSNEQFF | TGCGCCAGCAGCCCCCCGGGACAGGGATCGAATGAGCAGTTCTTC
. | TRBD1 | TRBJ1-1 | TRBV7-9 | CASSLGWDSEAFF | TGTGCCAGCAGCTTAGGGTGGGACAGTGAAGCTTTCTTT
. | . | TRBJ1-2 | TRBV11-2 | CASSLVPGAAGYTF | TGTGCCAGCAGCTTAGTCCCAGGGGCGGCTGGCTACACCTTC
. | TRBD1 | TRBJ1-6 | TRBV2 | CASRMTGGWDSPLHF | TGTGCCAGCAGAATGACAGGGGGTTGGGATTCACCCCTCCACTTT
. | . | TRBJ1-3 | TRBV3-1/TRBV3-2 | CASSQDAGGLGNTIYF | TGTGCCAGCAGCCAAGATGCGGGGGGACTCGGAAACACCATATATTTT
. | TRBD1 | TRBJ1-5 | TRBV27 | CASRGTGVSNQPQHF | TGTGCCAGCAGGGGGACAGGGGTGAGCAATCAGCCCCAGCATTTT
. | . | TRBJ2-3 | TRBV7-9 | CASSLERSGDTQYF | TGTGCCAGCAGCTTAGAAAGGTCGGGAGATACGCAGTATTTT
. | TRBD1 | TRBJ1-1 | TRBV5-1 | CASRANRGGNTEAFF | TGCGCCAGCAGAGCAAACCGAGGGGGCAACACTGAAGCTTTCTTT
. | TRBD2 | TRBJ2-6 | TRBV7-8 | CASSPWTSGGASGANVLTF | TGTGCCAGCAGCCCCTGGACTAGCGGGGGGGCTTCTGGGGCCAACGTCCTGACTTTC
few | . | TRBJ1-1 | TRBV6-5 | CASSPRGWDTEAFF | TGTGCCAGCAGCCCAAGGGGGTGGGACACTGAAGCTTTCTTT
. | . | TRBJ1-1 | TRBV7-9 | CASSLFDTEAFF | TGTGCCAGCAGCTTATTCGACACTGAAGCTTTCTTT
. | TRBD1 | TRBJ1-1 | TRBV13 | CASSWTGLTEAFF | TGTGCCAGCAGCTGGACAGGGCTCACTGAAGCTTTCTTT
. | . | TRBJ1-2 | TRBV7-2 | CASSLAPGNGGYTF | TGTGCCAGCAGCTTAGCGCCCGGGAATGGTGGCTACACCTTC
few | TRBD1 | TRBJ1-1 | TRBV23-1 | CASSQSWGTGHTSNTEAFF | TGCGCCAGCAGTCAATCGTGGGGGACAGGGCATACTTCGAACACTGAAGCTTTCTTT